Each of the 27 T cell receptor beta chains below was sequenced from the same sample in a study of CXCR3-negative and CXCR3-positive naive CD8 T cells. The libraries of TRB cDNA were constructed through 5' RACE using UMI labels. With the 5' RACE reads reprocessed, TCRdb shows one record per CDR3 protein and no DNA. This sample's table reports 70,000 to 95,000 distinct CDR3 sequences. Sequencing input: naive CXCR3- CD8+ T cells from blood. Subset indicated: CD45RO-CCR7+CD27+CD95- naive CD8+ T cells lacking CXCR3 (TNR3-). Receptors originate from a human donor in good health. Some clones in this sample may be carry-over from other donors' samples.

The CDR3 loop is CASSLADLEAFF. This sequence joins TRBV7-9 and TRBJ1-1. The CDR3 totals 12 residues. Germline-derived CDR1 and CDR2 are SEHNR and FQNEAQ (reference sequence). Using reference TRBV7-9 and TRBJ1-1 for the parts outside the CDR3, the full variable domain is DTGVSQNPRHKITKRGQNVTFRCDPISEHNRLYWYRQTLGQGPEFLTYFQNEAQLEKSRLLSDRFSAERPKGSFSTLEIQRTEQGDSAMYLCASSLADLEAFFGQGTRLTVV.

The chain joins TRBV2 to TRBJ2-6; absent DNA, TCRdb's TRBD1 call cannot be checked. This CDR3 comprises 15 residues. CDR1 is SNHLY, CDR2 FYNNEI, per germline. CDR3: CASMRTGHGANVLTF.

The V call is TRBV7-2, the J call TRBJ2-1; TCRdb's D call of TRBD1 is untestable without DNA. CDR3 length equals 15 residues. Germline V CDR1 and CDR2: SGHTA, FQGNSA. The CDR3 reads CASSAGQGFHNEQFF.

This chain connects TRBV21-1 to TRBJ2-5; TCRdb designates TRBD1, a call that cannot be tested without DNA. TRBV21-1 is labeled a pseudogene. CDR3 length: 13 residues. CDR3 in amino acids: CASSKDRKETQYF.

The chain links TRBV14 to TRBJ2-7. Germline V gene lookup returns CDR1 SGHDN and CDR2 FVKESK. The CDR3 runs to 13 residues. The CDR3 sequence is CASSQDETREQYF. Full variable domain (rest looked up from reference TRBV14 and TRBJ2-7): EAGVTQFPSHSVIEKGQTVTLRCDPISGHDNLYWYRRVMGKEIKFLLHFVKESKQDESGMPNNRFLAERTGGTYSTLKVQPAELEDSGVYFCASSQDETREQYFGPGTRLTVT.

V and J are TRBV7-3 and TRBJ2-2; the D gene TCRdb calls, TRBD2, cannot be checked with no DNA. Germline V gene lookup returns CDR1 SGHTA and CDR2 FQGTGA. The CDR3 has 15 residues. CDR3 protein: CASSPGTSTYGELFF.

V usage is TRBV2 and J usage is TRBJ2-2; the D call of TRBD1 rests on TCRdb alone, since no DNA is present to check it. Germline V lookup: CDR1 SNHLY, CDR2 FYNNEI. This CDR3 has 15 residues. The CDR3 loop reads CASSEVEQGAGELFF.

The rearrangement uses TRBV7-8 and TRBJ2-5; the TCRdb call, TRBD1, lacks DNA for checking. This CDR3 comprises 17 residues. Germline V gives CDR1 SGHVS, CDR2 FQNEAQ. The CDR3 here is CASSLAEGWVDQETQYF.

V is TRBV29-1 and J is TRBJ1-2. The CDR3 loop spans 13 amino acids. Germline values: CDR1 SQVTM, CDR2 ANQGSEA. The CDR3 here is CSVEAAGDYGYTF.

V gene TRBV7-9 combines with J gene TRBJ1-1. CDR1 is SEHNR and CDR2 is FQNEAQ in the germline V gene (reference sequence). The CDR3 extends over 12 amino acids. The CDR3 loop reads CASSIMNTEAFF.

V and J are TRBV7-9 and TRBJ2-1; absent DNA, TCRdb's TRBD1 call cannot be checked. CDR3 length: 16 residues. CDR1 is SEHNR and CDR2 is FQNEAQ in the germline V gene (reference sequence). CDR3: CASSLVGTVLSNEQFF.

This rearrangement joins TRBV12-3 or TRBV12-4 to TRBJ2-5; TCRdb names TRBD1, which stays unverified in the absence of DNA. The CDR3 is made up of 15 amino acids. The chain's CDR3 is CASSLGQGILETQYF.

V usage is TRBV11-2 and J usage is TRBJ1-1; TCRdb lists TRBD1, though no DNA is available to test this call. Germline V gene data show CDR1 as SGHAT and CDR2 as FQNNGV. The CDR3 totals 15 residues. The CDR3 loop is CASSLAVQGNTEAFF.

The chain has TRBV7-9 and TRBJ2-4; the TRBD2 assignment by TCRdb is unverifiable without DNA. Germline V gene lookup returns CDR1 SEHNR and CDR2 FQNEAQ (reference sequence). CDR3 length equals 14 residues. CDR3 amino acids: CASSLGLAGDIQYF. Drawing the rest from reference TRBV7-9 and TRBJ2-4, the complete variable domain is DTGVSQNPRHKITKRGQNVTFRCDPISEHNRLYWYRQTLGQGPEFLTYFQNEAQLEKSRLLSDRFSAERPKGSFSTLEIQRTEQGDSAMYLCASSLGLAGDIQYFGAGTRLSVL.

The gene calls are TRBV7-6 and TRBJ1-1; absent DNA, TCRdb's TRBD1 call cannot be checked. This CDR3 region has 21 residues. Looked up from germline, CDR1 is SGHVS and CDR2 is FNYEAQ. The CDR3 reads CASSSTPPTGTGVGEGTEAFF.

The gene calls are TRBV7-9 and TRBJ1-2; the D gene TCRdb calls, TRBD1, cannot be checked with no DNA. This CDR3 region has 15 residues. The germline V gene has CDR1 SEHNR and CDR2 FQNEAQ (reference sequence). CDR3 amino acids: CASSLAGTGAGGYTF.

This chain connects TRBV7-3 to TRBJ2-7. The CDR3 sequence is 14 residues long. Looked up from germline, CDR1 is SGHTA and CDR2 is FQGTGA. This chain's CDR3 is CASSEIADSYEQYF.

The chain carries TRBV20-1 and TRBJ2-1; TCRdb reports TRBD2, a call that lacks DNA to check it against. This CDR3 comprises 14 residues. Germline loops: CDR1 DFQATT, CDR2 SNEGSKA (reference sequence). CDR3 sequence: CSARDPAGVDEQFF.

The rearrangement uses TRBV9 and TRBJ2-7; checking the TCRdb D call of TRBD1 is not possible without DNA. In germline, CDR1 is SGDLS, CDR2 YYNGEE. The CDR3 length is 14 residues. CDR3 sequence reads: CASSVSRGGNEQYF.

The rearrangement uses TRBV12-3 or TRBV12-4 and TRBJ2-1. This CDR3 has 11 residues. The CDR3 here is CASSFGYEQFF.

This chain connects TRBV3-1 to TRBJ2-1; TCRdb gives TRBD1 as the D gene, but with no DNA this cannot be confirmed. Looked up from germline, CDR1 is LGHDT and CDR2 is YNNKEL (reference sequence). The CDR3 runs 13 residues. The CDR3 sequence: CASSQPGSNEQFF.

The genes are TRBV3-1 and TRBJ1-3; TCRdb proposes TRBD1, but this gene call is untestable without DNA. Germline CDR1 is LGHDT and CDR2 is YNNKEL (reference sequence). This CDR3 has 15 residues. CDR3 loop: CASSLRTGTGNTIYF.

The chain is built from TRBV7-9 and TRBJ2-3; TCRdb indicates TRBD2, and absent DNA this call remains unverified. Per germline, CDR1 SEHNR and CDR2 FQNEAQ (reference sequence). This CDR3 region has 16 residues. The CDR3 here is CASSLSAGGSTDTQYF.

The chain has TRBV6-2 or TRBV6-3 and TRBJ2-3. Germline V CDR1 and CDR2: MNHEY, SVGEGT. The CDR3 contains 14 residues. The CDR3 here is CASTESAYTDTQYF.

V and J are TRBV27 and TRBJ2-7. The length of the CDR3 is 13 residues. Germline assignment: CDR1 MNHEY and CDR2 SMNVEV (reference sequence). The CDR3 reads CASSDVYTYEQYF.

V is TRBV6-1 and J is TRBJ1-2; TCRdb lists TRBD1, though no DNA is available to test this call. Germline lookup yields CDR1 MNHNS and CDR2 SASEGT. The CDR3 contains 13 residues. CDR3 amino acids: CASSGGIDYGYTF.

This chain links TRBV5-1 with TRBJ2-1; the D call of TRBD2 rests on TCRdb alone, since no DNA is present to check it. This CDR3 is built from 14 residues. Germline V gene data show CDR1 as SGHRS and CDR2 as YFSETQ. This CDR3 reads CASSFGTSYNEQFF.